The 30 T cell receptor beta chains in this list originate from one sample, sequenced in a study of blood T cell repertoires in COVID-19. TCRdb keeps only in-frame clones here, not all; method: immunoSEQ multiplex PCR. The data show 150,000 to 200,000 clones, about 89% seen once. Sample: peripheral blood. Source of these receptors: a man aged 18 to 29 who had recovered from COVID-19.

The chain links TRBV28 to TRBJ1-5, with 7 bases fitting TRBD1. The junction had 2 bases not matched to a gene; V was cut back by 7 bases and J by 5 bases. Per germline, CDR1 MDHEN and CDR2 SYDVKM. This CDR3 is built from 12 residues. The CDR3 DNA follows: TGTGCCAGCAATCAGGGGGATCAGCCCCAGCATTTT. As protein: CASNQGDQPQHF.

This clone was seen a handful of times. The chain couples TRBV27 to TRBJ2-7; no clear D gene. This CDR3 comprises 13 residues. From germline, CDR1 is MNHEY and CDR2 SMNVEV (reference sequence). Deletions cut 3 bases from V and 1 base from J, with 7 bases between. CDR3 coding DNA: TGTGCCAGCAGTTTTCGAGGATCCTACGAGCAGTACTTC. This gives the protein CASSFRGSYEQYF.

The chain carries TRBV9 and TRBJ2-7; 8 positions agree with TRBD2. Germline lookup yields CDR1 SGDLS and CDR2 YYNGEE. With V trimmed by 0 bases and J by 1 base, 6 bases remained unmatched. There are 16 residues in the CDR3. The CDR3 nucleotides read TGTGCCAGCAGCGTAGGTCGGTTAGCGGGATCCTACGAGCAGTACTTC. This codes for CASSVGRLAGSYEQYF.

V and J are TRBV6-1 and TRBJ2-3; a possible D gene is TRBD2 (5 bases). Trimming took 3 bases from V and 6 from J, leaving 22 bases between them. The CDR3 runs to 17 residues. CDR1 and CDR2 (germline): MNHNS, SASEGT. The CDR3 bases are TGTGCCAGCAGTGAGTTGCGACTCCGAATCCGAGGGGATACGCAGTATTTT. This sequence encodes CASSELRLRIRGDTQYF.

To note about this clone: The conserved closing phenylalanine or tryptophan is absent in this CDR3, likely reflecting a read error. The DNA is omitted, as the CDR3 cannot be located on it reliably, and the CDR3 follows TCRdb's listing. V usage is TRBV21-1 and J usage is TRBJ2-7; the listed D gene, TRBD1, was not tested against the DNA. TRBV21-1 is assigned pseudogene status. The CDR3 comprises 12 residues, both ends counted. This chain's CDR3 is CASSKGQGFRSD.

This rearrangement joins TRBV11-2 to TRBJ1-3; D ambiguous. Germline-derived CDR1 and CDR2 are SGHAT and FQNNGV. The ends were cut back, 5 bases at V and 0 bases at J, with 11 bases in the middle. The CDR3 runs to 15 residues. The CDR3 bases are TGTGCCAGCAGCCCCGACTGGAACTCTGGAAACACCATATATTTT. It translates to CASSPDWNSGNTIYF. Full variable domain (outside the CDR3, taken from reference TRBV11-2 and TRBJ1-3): EAGVAQSPRYKIIEKRQSVAFWCNPISGHATLYWYQQILGQGPKLLIQFQNNGVVDDSQLPKDRFSAERLKGVDSTLKIQPAKLEDSAVYLCASSPDWNSGNTIYFGEGSWLTVV.

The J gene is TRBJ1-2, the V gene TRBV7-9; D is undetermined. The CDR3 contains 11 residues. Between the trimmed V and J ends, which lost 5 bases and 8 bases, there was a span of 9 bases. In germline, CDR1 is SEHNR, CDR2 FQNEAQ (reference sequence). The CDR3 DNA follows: TGTGCCAGCAGCCCTTATATAGGCTACACCTTC. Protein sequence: CASSPYIGYTF. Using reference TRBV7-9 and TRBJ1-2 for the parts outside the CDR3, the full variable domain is DTGVSQNPRHKITKRGQNVTFRCDPISEHNRLYWYRQTLGQGPEFLTYFQNEAQLEKSRLLSDRFSAERPKGSFSTLEIQRTEQGDSAMYLCASSPYIGYTFGSGTRLTVV.

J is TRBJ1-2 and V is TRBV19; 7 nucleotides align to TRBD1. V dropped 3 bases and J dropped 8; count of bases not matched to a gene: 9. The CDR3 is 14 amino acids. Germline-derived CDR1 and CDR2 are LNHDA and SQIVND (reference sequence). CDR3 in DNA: TGTGCCAGTAGTATCGACCAGGGGGTTGGAGGCTACACCTTC. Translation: CASSIDQGVGGYTF.

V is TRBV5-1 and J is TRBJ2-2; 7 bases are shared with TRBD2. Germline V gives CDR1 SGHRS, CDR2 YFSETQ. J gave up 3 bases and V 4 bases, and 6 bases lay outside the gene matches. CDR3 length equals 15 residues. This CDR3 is CASSHRDYYTGELFF. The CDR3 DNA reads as TGCGCCAGCAGCCACCGGGACTACTACACCGGGGAGCTGTTTTTT.

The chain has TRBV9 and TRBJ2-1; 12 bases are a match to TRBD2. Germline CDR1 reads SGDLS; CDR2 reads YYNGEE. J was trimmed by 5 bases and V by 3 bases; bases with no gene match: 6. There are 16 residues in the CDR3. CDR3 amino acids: CASSGTLAGGHNEQFF. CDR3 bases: TGTGCCAGCAGCGGAACACTAGCGGGAGGCCACAATGAGCAGTTCTTC.

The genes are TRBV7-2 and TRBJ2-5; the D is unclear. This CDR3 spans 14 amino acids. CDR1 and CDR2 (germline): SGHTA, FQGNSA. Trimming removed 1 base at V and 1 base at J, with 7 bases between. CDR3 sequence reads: CASSLGGSQETQYF. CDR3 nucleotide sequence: TGTGCCAGCAGCTTAGGCGGAAGCCAAGAGACCCAGTACTTC.

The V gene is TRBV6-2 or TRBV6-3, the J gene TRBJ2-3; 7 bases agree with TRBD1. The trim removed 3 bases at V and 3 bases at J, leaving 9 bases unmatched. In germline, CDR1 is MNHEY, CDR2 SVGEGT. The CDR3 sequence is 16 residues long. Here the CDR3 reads CASSYSEGGATDTQYF. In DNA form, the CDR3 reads TGTGCCAGCAGTTATTCGGAAGGGGGCGCGACAGATACGCAGTATTTT.

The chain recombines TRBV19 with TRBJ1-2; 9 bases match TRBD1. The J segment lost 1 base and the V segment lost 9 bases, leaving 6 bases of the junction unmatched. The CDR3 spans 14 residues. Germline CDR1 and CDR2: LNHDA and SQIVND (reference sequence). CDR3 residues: CASRMTGGNYGYTF. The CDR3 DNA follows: TGTGCCAGCCGAATGACAGGGGGTAACTATGGCTACACCTTC.

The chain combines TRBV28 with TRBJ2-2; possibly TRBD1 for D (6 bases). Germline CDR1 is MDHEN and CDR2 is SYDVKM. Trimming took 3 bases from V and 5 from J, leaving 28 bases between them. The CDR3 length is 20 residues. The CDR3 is CASSFEGQRAVFLDTGELFF. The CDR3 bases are TGTGCCAGCAGTTTCGAGGGACAACGCGCAGTGTTTTTAGATACCGGGGAGCTGTTTTTT.

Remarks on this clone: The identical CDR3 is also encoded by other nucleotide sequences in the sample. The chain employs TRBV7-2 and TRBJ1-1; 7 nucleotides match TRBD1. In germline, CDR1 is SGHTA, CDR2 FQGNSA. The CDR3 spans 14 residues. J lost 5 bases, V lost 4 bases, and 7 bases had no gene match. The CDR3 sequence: CASSSRQGGTEAFF. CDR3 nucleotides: TGTGCCAGCAGCTCTCGACAGGGAGGAACTGAAGCTTTCTTT.

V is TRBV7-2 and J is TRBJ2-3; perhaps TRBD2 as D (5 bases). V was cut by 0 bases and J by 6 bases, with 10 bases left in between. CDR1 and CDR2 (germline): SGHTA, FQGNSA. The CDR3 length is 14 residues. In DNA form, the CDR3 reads TGTGCCAGCAGCTTAGCGGACTCTCGGGATACGCAGTATTTT. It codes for CASSLADSRDTQYF. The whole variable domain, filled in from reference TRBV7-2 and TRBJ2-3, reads GAGVSQSPSNKVTEKGKDVELRCDPISGHTALYWYRQSLGQGLEFLIYFQGNSAPDKSGLPSDRFSAERTGGSVSTLTIQRTQQEDSAVYLCASSLADSRDTQYFGPGTRLTVL.

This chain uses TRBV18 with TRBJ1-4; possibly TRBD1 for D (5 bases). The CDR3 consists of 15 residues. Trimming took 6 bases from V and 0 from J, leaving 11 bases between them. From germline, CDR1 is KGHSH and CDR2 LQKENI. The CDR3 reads CASSLQGATNEKLFF. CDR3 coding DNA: TGTGCCAGCTCTCTTCAGGGTGCAACTAATGAAAAACTGTTTTTT.

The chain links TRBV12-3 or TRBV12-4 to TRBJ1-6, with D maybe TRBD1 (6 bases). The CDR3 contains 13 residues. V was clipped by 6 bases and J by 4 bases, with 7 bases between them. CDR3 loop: CASSGQYNSPLHF. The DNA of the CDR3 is TGTGCCAGCAGCGGACAGTATAATTCACCCCTCCACTTT.

CDR3 nucleotide sequence: TGTGCCTGGAGTGGACGGACAGGGCTCGCGGGCTACACCTTC. Its protein is CAWSGRTGLAGYTF. The V and J genes are TRBV30 and TRBJ1-2, with 8 bases matching TRBD1. Germline CDR1 and CDR2: GTSNPN and SVGIG (reference sequence). This CDR3 contains 14 residues. After removal of 1 base from V and 8 bases from J, the junction contained 9 bases not matched to a gene.

The CDR3 here is CASSPPTGKSNQPQHF. The CDR3 coding sequence is TGTGCCAGCTCACCCCCGACAGGGAAAAGCAATCAGCCCCAGCATTTT. The chain recombines TRBV18 with TRBJ1-5, with 7 nucleotides matching TRBD1. V was pared by 3 bases and J by 1 base, with 6 bases of the junction left unmatched. Germline lookup yields CDR1 KGHSH and CDR2 LQKENI. The CDR3 consists of 16 residues.

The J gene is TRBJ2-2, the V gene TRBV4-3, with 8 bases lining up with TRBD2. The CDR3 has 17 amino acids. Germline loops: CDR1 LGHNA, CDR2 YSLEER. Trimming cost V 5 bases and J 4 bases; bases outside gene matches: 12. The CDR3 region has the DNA TGCGCCAGCAGCACCTCCGCGGGGGGAGGAAGCACCGGGGAGCTGTTTTTT. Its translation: CASSTSAGGGSTGELFF.

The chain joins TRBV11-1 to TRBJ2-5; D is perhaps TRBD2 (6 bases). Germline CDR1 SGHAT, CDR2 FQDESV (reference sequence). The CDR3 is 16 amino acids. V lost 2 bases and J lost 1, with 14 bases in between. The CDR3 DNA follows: TGTGCCAGCAGCTTATCAGGTATTAGCGGCCAAGAGACCCAGTACTTC. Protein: CASSLSGISGQETQYF.

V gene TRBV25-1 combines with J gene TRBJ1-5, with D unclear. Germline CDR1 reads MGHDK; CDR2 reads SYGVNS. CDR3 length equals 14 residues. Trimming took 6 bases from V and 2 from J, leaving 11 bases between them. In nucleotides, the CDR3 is TGTGCCAGCAGGAGCCGGAGGGGCAATCAGCCCCAGCATTTT. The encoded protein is CASRSRRGNQPQHF.

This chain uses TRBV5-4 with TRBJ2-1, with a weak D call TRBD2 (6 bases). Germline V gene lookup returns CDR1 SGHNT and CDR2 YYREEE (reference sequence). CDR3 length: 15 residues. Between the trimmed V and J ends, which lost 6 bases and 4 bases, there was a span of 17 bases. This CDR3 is CASMFMGGAYNEQFF. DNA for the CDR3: TGTGCCAGCATGTTTATGGGCGGGGCTTACAATGAGCAGTTCTTC.

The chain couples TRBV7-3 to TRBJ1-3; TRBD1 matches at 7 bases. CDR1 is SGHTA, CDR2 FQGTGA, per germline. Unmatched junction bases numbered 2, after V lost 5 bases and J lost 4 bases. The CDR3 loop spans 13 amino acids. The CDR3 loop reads CASSRDSGNTIYF. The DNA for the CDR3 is TGTGCCAGCAGCCGGGACAGCGGAAACACCATATATTTT.

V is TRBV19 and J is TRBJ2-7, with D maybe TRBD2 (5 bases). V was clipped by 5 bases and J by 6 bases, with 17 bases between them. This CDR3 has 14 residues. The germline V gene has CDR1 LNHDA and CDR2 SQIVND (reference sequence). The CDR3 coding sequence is TGTGCCAGTAGTTTTGGACTTCCTCTGGGCGAGCAGTACTTC. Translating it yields CASSFGLPLGEQYF.

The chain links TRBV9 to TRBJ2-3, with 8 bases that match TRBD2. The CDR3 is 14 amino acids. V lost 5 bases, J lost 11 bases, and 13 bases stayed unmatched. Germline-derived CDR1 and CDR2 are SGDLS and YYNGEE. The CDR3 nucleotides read TGTGCCAGCAGTGAAACGGGAGGGGCCGGGGGGCAGTATTTT. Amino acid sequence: CASSETGGAGGQYF.

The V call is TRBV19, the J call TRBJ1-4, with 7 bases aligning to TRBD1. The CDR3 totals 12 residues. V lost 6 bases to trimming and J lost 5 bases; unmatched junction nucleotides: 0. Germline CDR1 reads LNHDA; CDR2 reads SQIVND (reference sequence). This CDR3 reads CASRDRNEKLFF. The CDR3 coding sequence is TGTGCCAGTAGGGACAGGAATGAAAAACTGTTTTTT.

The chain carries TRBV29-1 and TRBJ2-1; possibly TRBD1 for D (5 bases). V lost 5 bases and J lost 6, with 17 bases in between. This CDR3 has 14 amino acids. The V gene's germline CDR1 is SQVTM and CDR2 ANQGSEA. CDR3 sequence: CSVSSPNQGNEQFF. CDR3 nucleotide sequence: TGCAGCGTTTCGTCCCCTAATCAGGGCAATGAGCAGTTCTTC.

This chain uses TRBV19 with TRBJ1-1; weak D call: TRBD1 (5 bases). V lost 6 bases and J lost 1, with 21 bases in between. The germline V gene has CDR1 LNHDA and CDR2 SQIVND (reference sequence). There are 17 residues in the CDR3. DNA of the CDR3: TGTGCCAGTAGATTTGGGACTCAGACATGGAGGAACACTGAAGCTTTCTTT. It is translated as CASRFGTQTWRNTEAFF.